These 27 T cell receptor beta chains came from one sample sequenced in a study of radiation and T cells in renal cell carcinoma. Time point reported: blood 2 weeks post-SBRT. Specified treatment: 15 Gy SBRT to primary tumor, nephrectomy 4 weeks later. Clones were read by immunoSEQ multiplex PCR, and TCRdb kept only the in-frame ones, dropping some. The sample holds roughly 140,000 clones; approximately 86% are singletons and the top ten take 10% to 15%. This sample comprised blood, obtained from a patient whose treatment included radiotherapy and nephrectomy. These receptor sequences come from a woman between 50 and 59 years old with renal cell carcinoma.

In its sample, this clone was seen a few times. The rearrangement joins TRBV19 to TRBJ1-2; 9 bases map to TRBD1. The CDR3 covers 14 residues. Trimming cost V 5 bases and J 8 bases; bases outside gene matches: 9. The V gene's germline CDR1 is LNHDA and CDR2 SQIVND (reference sequence). In DNA form, the CDR3 reads TGTGCCAGTAGTCCTCGGACAGGGGAGGGCGGCTACACCTTC. Translating gives CASSPRTGEGGYTF.

The rearrangement joins TRBV30 to TRBJ2-4; no definite D call. This CDR3 is 15 amino acids long. Germline V CDR1 and CDR2: GTSNPN, SVGIG (reference sequence). Trimming removed 3 bases from V and 0 bases from J, with 12 bases in between. The CDR3 reads CAWRSSALAKNIQYF. The CDR3 coding sequence is TGTGCCTGGAGGTCCAGTGCCCTAGCCAAAAACATTCAGTACTTC.

This clone came up once. The J gene is TRBJ2-7, the V gene TRBV5-4; D uncertain. Germline V gene data show CDR1 as SGHNT and CDR2 as YYREEE (reference sequence). V was trimmed by 4 bases and J by 0 bases, leaving 8 bases between them. This CDR3 is built from 13 residues. The CDR3 loop is CASSPIDSYEQYF. CDR3 DNA: TGTGCCAGCAGCCCTATAGACTCCTACGAGCAGTACTTC.

The chain combines TRBV6-1 with TRBJ1-5; D uncertain. Looked up from germline, CDR1 is MNHNS and CDR2 is SASEGT. Trimming removed 1 base from V and 7 bases from J, with 11 bases in between. This CDR3 region has 14 residues. Here the CDR3 DNA reads TGTGCCAGCAGTGAAGGGCGGGTTGTCCAGCCCCAGCATTTT. Its protein is CASSEGRVVQPQHF.

This clone has a handful of counts. The chain joins TRBV30 to TRBJ1-4, with 7 bases identical to TRBD1. Trimming cost V 3 bases and J 13 bases; bases outside gene matches: 8. The CDR3 spans 12 residues. CDR1 is GTSNPN and CDR2 is SVGIG in the germline V gene (reference sequence). The CDR3 reads CAWRRAGGGLFF. The CDR3 DNA reads TGTGCCTGGAGGAGGGCAGGGGGAGGACTGTTTTTT.

The V gene is TRBV5-4, the J gene TRBJ2-5, with 10 positions matching TRBD2. Germline V gene sequence: CDR1 SGHNT, CDR2 YYREEE (reference sequence). CDR3 length: 17 residues. With 0 bases clipped from V and 3 bases from J, the junction kept 8 bases outside the gene matches. CDR3 sequence (DNA): TGTGCCAGCAGCTTGGAGGCCCTAGCGGGGGCAAAAGAGACCCAGTACTTC. Its protein is CASSLEALAGAKETQYF.

CDR3 in amino acids: CASSPRAGGDYGYTF. CDR3 DNA: TGTGCCAGTAGTCCCAGGGCAGGGGGCGATTATGGCTACACCTTC. This chain links TRBV19 with TRBJ1-2; 8 nucleotides match TRBD1. CDR1 and CDR2 (germline): LNHDA, SQIVND (reference sequence). CDR3 length: 15 amino acids. V gave up 5 bases and J gave up 5 bases; unmatched junction bases: 10.

The chain combines TRBV5-1 with TRBJ2-1, with 11 bases that match TRBD1. The ends lost 4 bases at V and 7 bases at J; junction bases unmatched: 7. Germline V gene lookup returns CDR1 SGHRS and CDR2 YFSETQ. The CDR3 contains 15 residues. CDR3 residues: CASSPGQGAGNEQFF. The CDR3 bases are TGCGCCAGCAGCCCCGGACAGGGGGCGGGAAATGAGCAGTTCTTC.

The chain uses TRBV7-9 and TRBJ1-6; D ambiguous. V was pared by 3 bases and J by 7 bases, with 16 bases between. This CDR3 has 16 amino acids. Germline loops: CDR1 SEHNR, CDR2 FQNEAQ (reference sequence). CDR3 nucleotides: TGTGCCAGCAGCTTGGGCTCGGGCAGGCGAAATTCACCCCTCCACTTT. Translation gives CASSLGSGRRNSPLHF.

The chain carries TRBV7-9 and TRBJ1-5, with D possibly being TRBD1 (5 bases). V dropped 5 bases and J dropped 6 bases, with 23 bases sitting between them. CDR1 SEHNR and CDR2 FQNEAQ come from the germline V gene (reference sequence). This CDR3 spans 17 amino acids. The CDR3 protein is CASSPNVGLGAGQPQHF. The CDR3 nucleotides read TGTGCCAGCAGCCCGAATGTGGGACTCGGAGCAGGTCAGCCCCAGCATTTT.

The chain has TRBV11-3 and TRBJ2-7; TRBD2 aligns across 15 bases. Germline V lookup: CDR1 SGHNT, CDR2 YENEEA. After removal of 5 bases from V and 5 bases from J, the junction contained 10 bases not matched to a gene. This CDR3 contains 17 residues. CDR3 amino acids: CASSPSGTSGGMNEQYF. CDR3 bases: TGTGCCAGCAGCCCTTCCGGGACTAGCGGGGGGATGAACGAGCAGTACTTC. Full variable domain (outside the CDR3, taken from reference TRBV11-3 and TRBJ2-7): EAGVVQSPRYKIIEKKQPVAFWCNPISGHNTLYWYLQNLGQGPELLIRYENEEAVDDSQLPKDRFSAERLKGVDSTLKIQPAELGDSAVYLCASSPSGTSGGMNEQYFGPGTRLTVT.

The chain recombines TRBV19 with TRBJ1-3; 8 bases line up with TRBD1. Trimming removed 5 bases from V and 0 bases from J; junction bases left unmatched: 9. The CDR3 sequence is 17 residues long. The germline V gene encodes CDR1 LNHDA and CDR2 SQIVND (reference sequence). CDR3 residues: CASSAPGQANSGNTIYF. In nucleotides, the CDR3 is TGTGCCAGTAGTGCCCCGGGACAGGCGAACTCTGGAAACACCATATATTTT.

This rearrangement joins TRBV5-4 to TRBJ1-3; TRBD1 agrees at 9 bases. Germline assignment: CDR1 SGHNT and CDR2 YYREEE (reference sequence). Trimming took 4 bases from V and 3 from J; bases not matched to a gene: 11. The CDR3 consists of 17 residues. In DNA, the CDR3 is TGTGCCAGCAGCAATACCGGGACAGGGTTATTTGGAAACACCATATATTTT. This sequence encodes CASSNTGTGLFGNTIYF.

J is TRBJ2-7 and V is TRBV5-1; possible D gene TRBD1, 5 bases. The CDR3 spans 15 residues. V lost 0 bases to trimming and J lost 5 bases, with 15 bases between them. The germline gives CDR1 SGHRS, CDR2 YFSETQ. In DNA, the CDR3 is TGCGCCAGCAGCTTGGTTCCAGGGATGCCGGACGAGCAGTACTTC. Its translation: CASSLVPGMPDEQYF.

This clone was seen only a few times. CDR3 DNA: TGTGCCAGCAGCGTACTAGACAACATGAACACTGAAGCTTTCTTT. It yields the protein CASSVLDNMNTEAFF. The V call is TRBV9, the J call TRBJ1-1; D is unresolved. The V gene lost 1 base and the J gene lost 0 bases, with 10 bases spanning the gap. This CDR3 is built from 15 residues. Per the germline V gene, CDR1 is SGDLS and CDR2 is YYNGEE.

This clone was detected only once. This sequence joins TRBV5-1 and TRBJ2-2; tentatively, D is TRBD1 or TRBD2 (6 bases each). Germline CDR1 SGHRS, CDR2 YFSETQ. Trimming pared 0 bases from V and 2 bases from J, leaving 11 bases between. This CDR3 region has 16 residues. The CDR3 region is CASSLEAGHNTGELFF. The CDR3 nucleotides are TGCGCCAGCAGCTTGGAGGCGGGACACAACACCGGGGAGCTGTTTTTT.

The V and J genes are TRBV19 and TRBJ1-1, with D maybe TRBD1 (6 bases). Germline V gene sequence: CDR1 LNHDA, CDR2 SQIVND (reference sequence). V shed 3 bases and J shed 5 bases, with 13 bases lying between them. The CDR3 runs to 14 residues. The CDR3 region is CASSISGARTEAFF. The CDR3 DNA is TGTGCCAGTAGTATTTCGGGGGCGAGAACTGAAGCTTTCTTT.

The chain couples TRBV7-9 to TRBJ2-5, with D hard to call. V was pared by 5 bases and J by 4 bases, with 14 bases between. CDR1 and CDR2 from the germline V gene are SEHNR and FQNEAQ (reference sequence). The CDR3 has 14 amino acids. The CDR3 sequence is CASSPVDKGETQYF. For the CDR3, the DNA is TGTGCCAGCAGCCCCGTTGACAAGGGAGAGACCCAGTACTTC.

This rearrangement joins TRBV11-2 to TRBJ1-3, with no clear D. Trimming removed 1 base from V and 3 bases from J, with 4 bases in between. This CDR3 is built from 13 residues. CDR1 and CDR2 from the germline V gene are SGHAT and FQNNGV. CDR3 protein: CASSLGVGNTIYF. As DNA, the CDR3 is TGTGCCAGCAGCTTAGGGGTTGGAAACACCATATATTTT.

The chain has TRBV19 and TRBJ1-5; 8 positions match TRBD1. Unmatched junction bases numbered 10, after V lost 3 bases and J lost 3 bases. This CDR3 is 17 amino acids long. Germline loops: CDR1 LNHDA, CDR2 SQIVND (reference sequence). The CDR3 coding sequence is TGTGCCAGTAGTATCAGGACAGGGAGAATGGCCAATCAGCCCCAGCATTTT. Amino acid sequence: CASSIRTGRMANQPQHF.

This clone was picked up a small number of times. The chain joins TRBV18 to TRBJ1-1, with unresolved D. Trimming pared 2 bases from V and 1 base from J, leaving 8 bases between. Germline V gene data show CDR1 as KGHSH and CDR2 as LQKENI. The CDR3 has 14 amino acids. For the CDR3, the DNA is TGTGCCAGCTCACCAGGGCGGAGGAACACTGAAGCTTTCTTT. The encoded protein is CASSPGRRNTEAFF.

The chain has TRBV11-3 and TRBJ2-3; the D gene is possibly TRBD1 (5 bases). This CDR3 comprises 15 residues. Germline values: CDR1 SGHNT, CDR2 YENEEA. Trimming cost V 1 base and J 0 bases, with 8 bases left between them. CDR3 in amino acids: CASSLGGHSTDTQYF. The CDR3 coding sequence is TGTGCCAGCAGCTTAGGAGGACACAGCACAGATACGCAGTATTTT.

The chain joins TRBV29-1 to TRBJ2-2; no definite D call. With 4 bases removed from V and 4 bases from J, the gap between germline ends came to 10 bases. Germline CDR1 and CDR2: SQVTM and ANQGSEA. This CDR3 spans 13 amino acids. CDR3 DNA: TGCAGCGTTGGAGTATCCAGCACCGGGGAGCTGTTTTTT. It specifies CSVGVSSTGELFF.

The genes are TRBV4-2 and TRBJ2-1; D is perhaps TRBD1 (6 bases). The CDR3 spans 18 residues. V lost 3 bases to trimming and J lost 2 bases, with 20 bases between them. Germline CDR1 is LGHNA and CDR2 is YNFKEQ. The CDR3 loop is CASSHRTYRALPYNEQFF. CDR3 coding DNA: TGTGCCAGCAGCCACCGCACCTACAGGGCTCTCCCCTACAATGAGCAGTTCTTC.

The gene calls are TRBV21-1 and TRBJ2-7; the table's TRBD1 call for D was not verified on the DNA. TRBV21-1 is recorded as a pseudogene. CDR3 length: 16 residues. As DNA, the CDR3 is TGTGCCAGCAGCCTACGGACAGCCCTCAGCTCCTACGAGCAGTACTTC. It yields the protein CASSLRTALSSYEQYF.

The chain recombines TRBV5-1 with TRBJ2-3; 12 nucleotides line up with TRBD2. Germline loops: CDR1 SGHRS, CDR2 YFSETQ. There are 17 residues in the CDR3. J lost 1 base, V lost 4 bases, and 7 bases had no gene match. The CDR3 DNA is TGCGCCAGCAGCACTCCACTAGCGGGGGGACGCACAGATACGCAGTATTTT. This encodes CASSTPLAGGRTDTQYF. Complete variable domain (other parts from reference TRBV5-1 and TRBJ2-3): KAGVTQTPRYLIKTRGQQVTLSCSPISGHRSVSWYQQTPGQGLQFLFEYFSETQRNKGNFPGRFSGRQFSNSRSEMNVSTLELGDSALYLCASSTPLAGGRTDTQYFGPGTRLTVL.

The V gene is TRBV7-2, the J gene TRBJ1-1, with a possible D match to TRBD1 (5 bases). The CDR3 contains 16 residues. The V gene lost 1 base and the J gene lost 0 bases, with 12 bases spanning the gap. CDR1 SGHTA and CDR2 FQGNSA come from the germline V gene. As DNA, the CDR3 is TGTGCCAGCAGCTTAGGCGGGGGAGAGGTGAACACTGAAGCTTTCTTT. It specifies CASSLGGGEVNTEAFF.